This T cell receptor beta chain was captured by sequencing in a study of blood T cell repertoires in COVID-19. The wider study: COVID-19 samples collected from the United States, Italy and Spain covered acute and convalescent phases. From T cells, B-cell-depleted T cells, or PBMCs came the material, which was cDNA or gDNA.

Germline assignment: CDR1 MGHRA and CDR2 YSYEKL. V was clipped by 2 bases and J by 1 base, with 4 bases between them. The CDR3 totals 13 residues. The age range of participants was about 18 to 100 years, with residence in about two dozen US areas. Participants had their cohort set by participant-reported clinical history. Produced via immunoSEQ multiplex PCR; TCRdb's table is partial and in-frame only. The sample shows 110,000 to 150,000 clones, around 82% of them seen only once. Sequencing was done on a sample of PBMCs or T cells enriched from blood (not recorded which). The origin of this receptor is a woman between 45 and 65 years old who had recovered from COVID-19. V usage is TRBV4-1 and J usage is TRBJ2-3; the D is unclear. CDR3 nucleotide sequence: TGCGCCAGCAGCCAACCCGGCACAGATACGCAGTATTTT. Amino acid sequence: CASSQPGTDTQYF.